The present T cell receptor beta chain was sequenced within a study of T cell responses to AZD1222 COVID-19 vaccine. Study-level findings and limits: Donors were mostly white British, more females; clonal diversity possibly underestimated.

TCRdb's table, derived via immunoSEQ multiplex PCR, lists solely in-frame clones and lacks some. Seen here are about 49,000 clones, around 85% observed once, and the top ten hold 20%. As to this clone: Its antigen is currently unknown.

From germline, CDR1 is MNHEY and CDR2 SVGAGI. This CDR3 has 14 residues. V lost 10 bases and J lost 1, with 16 bases in between. The sequencing used peripheral blood, collected on day 0 of MenACWY control vaccination. This chain links TRBV6-5 with TRBJ1-2; D unresolved. This clonotype was obtained from an adult in good health. For the CDR3, the DNA is TGTGCCACCCAAGCGACGGACGGTAACTATGGCTACACCTTC. Translation gives CATQATDGNYGYTF.